Reported below is one T cell receptor (beta chain). The antigen is not known. This sample stems from a study of blood T cells in healthy people across ages. General study results and limits: Naive and antigen-experienced cells were not separated, limiting conclusive comparison.

The germline V gene has CDR1 SGHTA and CDR2 FQGNSA. The CDR3 is 13 amino acids. Trimming shortened V by 6 bases and J by 3 bases, and 11 bases separated the two germline ends. For the second PCR, which ran for about 7 to 11 cycles, a sample-barcoded 5' primer and a J-beta primer mix were used. A single record per CDR3 protein comes from TCRdb applying MiXCR to the 5' RACE reads. Here the sample spans around 1,500,000 distinct CDR3 sequences, 28% being singletons. Staff drew around 10 milliliters of peripheral blood from each donor. The gene calls are TRBV7-2 and TRBJ2-5; D is unresolved. The specimen was blood. The clonotype was recovered from a woman under 40 in good health. The CDR3 loop reads CASRRIGKETQYF. The CDR3 DNA reads as TGTGCCAGCAGACGAATAGGGAAAGAGACCCAGTACTTC.